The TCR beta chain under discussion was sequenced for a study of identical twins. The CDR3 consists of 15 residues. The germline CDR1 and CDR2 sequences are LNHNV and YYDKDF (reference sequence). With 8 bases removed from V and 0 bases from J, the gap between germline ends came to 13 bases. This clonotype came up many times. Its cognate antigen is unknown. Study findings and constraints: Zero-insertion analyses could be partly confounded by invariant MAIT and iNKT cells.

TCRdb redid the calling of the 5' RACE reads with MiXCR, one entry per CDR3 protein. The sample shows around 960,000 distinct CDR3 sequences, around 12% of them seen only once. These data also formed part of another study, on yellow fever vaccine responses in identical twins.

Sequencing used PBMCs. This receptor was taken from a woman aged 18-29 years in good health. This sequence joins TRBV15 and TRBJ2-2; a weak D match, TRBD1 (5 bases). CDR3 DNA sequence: TGTGCCACCGGCGTAATAGGGGCGAACACCGGGGAGCTGTTTTTT. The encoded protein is CATGVIGANTGELFF.